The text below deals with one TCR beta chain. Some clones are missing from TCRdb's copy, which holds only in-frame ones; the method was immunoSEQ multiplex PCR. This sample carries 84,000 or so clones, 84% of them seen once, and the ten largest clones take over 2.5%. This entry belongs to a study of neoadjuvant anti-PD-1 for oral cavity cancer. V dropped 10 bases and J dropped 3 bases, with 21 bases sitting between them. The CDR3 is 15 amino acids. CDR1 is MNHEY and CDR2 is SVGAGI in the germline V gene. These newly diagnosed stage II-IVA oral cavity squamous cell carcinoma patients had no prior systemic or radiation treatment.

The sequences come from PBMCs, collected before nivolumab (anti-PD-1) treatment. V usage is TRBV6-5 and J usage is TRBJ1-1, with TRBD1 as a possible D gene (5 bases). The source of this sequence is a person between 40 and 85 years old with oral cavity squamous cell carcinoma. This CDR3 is CATRTPHPRDTEAFF. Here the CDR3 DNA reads TGTGCCACCCGGACACCACACCCCCGGGACACTGAAGCTTTCTTT.